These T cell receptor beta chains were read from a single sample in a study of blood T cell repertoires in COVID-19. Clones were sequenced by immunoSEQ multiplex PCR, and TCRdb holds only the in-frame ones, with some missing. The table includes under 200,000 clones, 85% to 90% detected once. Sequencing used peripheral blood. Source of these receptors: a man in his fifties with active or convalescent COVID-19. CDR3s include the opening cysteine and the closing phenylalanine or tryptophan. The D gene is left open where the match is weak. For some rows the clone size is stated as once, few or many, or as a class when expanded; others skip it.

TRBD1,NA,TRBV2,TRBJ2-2,CASREDRAANTGELFF,TGTGCCAGCAGGGAAGACAGGGCCGCGAACACCGGGGAGCTGTTTTTT
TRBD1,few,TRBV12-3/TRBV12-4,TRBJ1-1,CASRDRGNTEAFF,TGTGCCAGCAGGGACAGGGGGAACACTGAAGCTTTCTTT
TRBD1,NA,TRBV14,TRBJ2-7,CASSQATGGGFYEQYF,TGTGCCAGCAGCCAAGCGACAGGGGGCGGCTTCTACGAGCAGTACTTC
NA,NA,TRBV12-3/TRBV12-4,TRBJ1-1,CASSLTRPLEAFF,TGTGCCAGCAGTTTGACAAGGCCGCTTGAAGCTTTCTTT
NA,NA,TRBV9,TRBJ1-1,CASSVDPTPVNTEAFF,TGTGCCAGCAGCGTAGATCCAACCCCGGTGAACACTGAAGCTTTCTTT
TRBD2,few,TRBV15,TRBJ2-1,CATSGTTGTSGRGEQFF,TGTGCCACCAGCGGCACAACCGGGACTAGCGGGAGGGGGGAGCAGTTCTTC
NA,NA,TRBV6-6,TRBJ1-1,CASSYQERLNTEAFF,TGTGCCAGCAGTTACCAAGAGAGATTGAACACTGAAGCTTTCTTT
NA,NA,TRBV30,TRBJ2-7,CAWRALSYEQYF,TGTGCCTGGAGGGCCCTTTCCTACGAGCAGTACTTC
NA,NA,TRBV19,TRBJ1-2,CASSLSRRGGDGYTF,TGTGCCAGTAGTCTCTCCCGACGCGGGGGCGACGGCTACACCTTC
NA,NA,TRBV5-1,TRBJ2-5,CASYPGPSVGQEETQYF,TGCGCCAGCTATCCGGGCCCTAGCGTGGGGCAAGAAGAGACCCAGTACTTC
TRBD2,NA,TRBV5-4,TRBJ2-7,CASSPKTSGYEQYF,TGTGCCAGCAGCCCTAAGACTAGCGGGTACGAGCAGTACTTC
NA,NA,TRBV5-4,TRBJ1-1,CASSLEDSYTEAFF,TGTGCCAGCAGCTTAGAGGACAGTTACACTGAAGCTTTCTTT
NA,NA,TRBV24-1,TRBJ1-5,CATSSRGNQPQHF,TGTGCCACCAGCTCCCGAGGCAATCAGCCCCAGCATTTT
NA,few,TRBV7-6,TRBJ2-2,CASSSTAPDTGELFF,TGTGCCAGCAGCTCGACAGCCCCGGACACCGGGGAGCTGTTTTTT
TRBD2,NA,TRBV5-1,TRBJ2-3,CASSFGTSGGALDTQYF,TGCGCCAGCAGCTTCGGGACTAGCGGGGGGGCCTTAGATACGCAGTATTTT
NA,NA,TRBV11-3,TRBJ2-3,CASSLHSFSSTDTQYF,TGTGCCAGCAGCCTCCACTCATTCTCTAGCACAGATACGCAGTATTTT
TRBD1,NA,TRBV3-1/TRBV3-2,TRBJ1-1,CASSQGTGAPSTEAFF,TGTGCCAGCAGCCAAGGGACAGGGGCCCCGAGCACTGAAGCTTTCTTT
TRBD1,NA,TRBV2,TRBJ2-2,CASRRQGEAGELFF,TGTGCCAGCAGAAGACAGGGGGAGGCCGGGGAGCTGTTTTTT
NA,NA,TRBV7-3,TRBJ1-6,CASSYLGRSNSPLHF,TGTGCCAGCAGCTACCTGGGCAGATCCAATTCACCCCTCCACTTT
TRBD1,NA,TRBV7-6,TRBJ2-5,CASSLDRGPGETQYF,TGTGCCAGCAGCTTAGACAGGGGTCCGGGAGAGACCCAGTACTTC
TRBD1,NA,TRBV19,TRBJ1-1,CASSTSVTGVGLGTEAFF,TGTGCCAGTAGTACATCCGTGACAGGGGTAGGTTTGGGCACTGAAGCTTTCTTT
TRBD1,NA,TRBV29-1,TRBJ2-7,CSAHRGTVGEQYF,TGCAGCGCCCACCGAGGGACAGTCGGCGAGCAGTACTTC
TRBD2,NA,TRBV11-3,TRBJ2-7,CASSLGLAGDEQYF,TGTGCCAGCAGCTTAGGACTAGCGGGGGACGAGCAGTACTTC
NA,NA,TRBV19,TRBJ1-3,CASSGLDSGNTIYF,TGTGCCAGTAGTGGGCTCGACTCTGGAAACACCATATATTTT
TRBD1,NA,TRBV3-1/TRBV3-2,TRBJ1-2,CASSRGGQGLGYTF,TGTGCCAGCAGCCGCGGGGGACAGGGGCTTGGCTACACCTTC
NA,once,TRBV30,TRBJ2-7,CAWSVEGYEQYF,TGTGCCTGGAGTGTTGAGGGTTACGAGCAGTACTTC
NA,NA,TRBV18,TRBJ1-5,CASSPGQSNQPQHF,TGTGCCAGCTCACCCGGACAAAGCAATCAGCCCCAGCATTTT